These 13 T cell receptor beta chains share one sample of origin, sequenced in a study of blood T cells in healthy people across ages (dated by TCRdb to between 2015 and 2016). Library prep was done by 5' RACE. For sequencing, an Illumina HiSeq 2500 was employed. A second PCR of roughly 7 to 11 cycles was run with a J-beta primer mix and a sample-barcoded 5' primer. TCRdb itself trimmed the public reads at Q25 with fastp, ran MiXCR and retained productive beta chains. Each entry merges the rows of one CDR3 protein and shows their most common DNA and genes. Counted in this sample were hundreds of thousands of distinct CDR3 sequences; 45% to 70% of them appeared once. Around 25% of the sample goes to the ten largest clones. Sequencing was carried out using blood. These receptors were obtained from a man in his forties or fifties in good health.

This clonotype was found many times. The V call is TRBV6-5, the J call TRBJ2-2, with D maybe TRBD2 (5 bases). Trimming took 6 bases from V and 5 from J, leaving 7 bases between them. CDR1 MNHEY and CDR2 SVGAGI come from the germline V gene. CDR3 length: 12 residues. The CDR3 region is CASRGGTGELFF. Here the CDR3 DNA reads TGTGCCAGCAGAGGCGGGACCGGGGAGCTGTTTTTT.

As DNA, the CDR3 is TGTGCCAGCAGCATAGGACTAGCGGGGAGCTCCTACGAGCAGTACTTC. Translating it yields CASSIGLAGSSYEQYF. This chain joins TRBV7-2 and TRBJ2-7; 12 bases are a match to TRBD2. V lost 5 bases, J lost 0 bases, and 5 bases stayed unmatched. This CDR3 spans 16 amino acids. Germline loops: CDR1 SGHTA, CDR2 FQGNSA.

The V and J genes are TRBV27 and TRBJ1-1; D not resolved. CDR3 length: 14 residues. CDR1 and CDR2 (germline): MNHEY, SMNVEV (reference sequence). Trimming took off 6 bases at V and 4 bases at J, with 15 bases between the two ends. The DNA of the CDR3 is TGTGCCAGCAGACGCCCGTACTCGGGCACTGAAGCTTTCTTT. Protein sequence: CASRRPYSGTEAFF.

This chain connects TRBV5-5 to TRBJ2-5; D might be TRBD2 (6 bases). The germline V gene encodes CDR1 SGHKS and CDR2 YYEKEE (reference sequence). The V end was cut by 0 bases, the J end by 11 bases, with 20 bases between. This CDR3 spans 15 amino acids. The CDR3 region is CASSLAHLTTREQYF. CDR3 sequence (DNA): TGTGCCAGCAGCTTGGCGCACCTCACCACCCGGGAGCAGTACTTC.

The chain uses TRBV4-2 and TRBJ2-7; 8 nucleotides align to TRBD1. The CDR3 totals 15 residues. The junction had 5 bases not matched to a gene; V was cut back by 0 bases and J by 4 bases. The germline gives CDR1 LGHNA, CDR2 YNFKEQ. The DNA for the CDR3 is TGTGCCAGCAGCCAAGAGTCCAGGGGGCAGTACGAGCAGTACTTC. Protein: CASSQESRGQYEQYF.

The chain combines TRBV4-2 with TRBJ2-3; 12 nucleotides line up with TRBD2. The CDR3 contains 18 residues. Losses at the gene ends were 2 bases for V and 0 bases for J; bases not matched to a gene: 6. The germline gives CDR1 LGHNA, CDR2 YNFKEQ. The CDR3 reads CASSQLLAGGPSTDTQYF. CDR3 coding DNA: TGTGCCAGCAGCCAACTACTAGCGGGGGGTCCTAGCACAGATACGCAGTATTTT.

V usage is TRBV24-1 and J usage is TRBJ2-1, with 9 bases identical to TRBD2. The CDR3 has 16 amino acids. Per the germline V gene, CDR1 is KGHDR and CDR2 is SFDVKD. The trim removed 3 bases at V and 1 base at J, leaving 3 bases unmatched. The CDR3 reads CATSDPAGGSYNEQFF. The CDR3 nucleotides are TGTGCCACCAGTGATCCGGCGGGAGGGTCCTACAATGAGCAGTTCTTC.

The V and J genes are TRBV14 and TRBJ2-7; 8 nucleotides match TRBD1. This CDR3 is 13 amino acids long. Per the germline V gene, CDR1 is SGHDN and CDR2 is FVKESK. J gave up 9 bases and V 3 bases, and 7 bases lay outside the gene matches. The CDR3 coding sequence is TGTGCCAGCAGCCATAGAACAGGGACAGGGCAGTACTTC. Encoded protein: CASSHRTGTGQYF.

The chain carries TRBV20-1 and TRBJ2-7; 9 nucleotides agree with TRBD1. This CDR3 spans 14 amino acids. Germline CDR1 is DFQATT and CDR2 is SNEGSKA (reference sequence). The V segment lost 3 bases and the J segment 2 bases; nucleotides outside the gene matches: 5. CDR3 DNA sequence: TGCAGTGCTAGTGGCGGGACAGGGACCTACGAGCAGTACTTC. Translated: CSASGGTGTYEQYF.

The chain couples TRBV5-1 to TRBJ1-2, with TRBD1 matching over 9 bases. Germline lookup yields CDR1 SGHRS and CDR2 YFSETQ. CDR3 length: 13 residues. V lost 4 bases and J lost 7; bases outside the gene matches: 5. DNA for the CDR3: TGCGCCAGCAGCATGGGACAGGGTGGTGGCTACACCTTC. This encodes CASSMGQGGGYTF.

The J gene is TRBJ2-7, the V gene TRBV9; 15 nucleotides align to TRBD2. Germline trimming cut 3 bases from V and 5 bases from J; bases unmatched to any gene: 6. The CDR3 totals 16 residues. Germline V gives CDR1 SGDLS, CDR2 YYNGEE. Here the CDR3 reads CASSAGTSGRTNEQYF. The CDR3 nucleotides are TGTGCCAGCAGCGCCGGGACTAGCGGGAGGACGAACGAGCAGTACTTC.

This chain connects TRBV28 to TRBJ2-1; 15 bases line up with TRBD2. Germline V gene data show CDR1 as MDHEN and CDR2 as SYDVKM. Unmatched junction bases numbered 21, after V lost 6 bases and J lost 0 bases. This CDR3 comprises 23 residues. The chain's CDR3 is CASSPLSGTSGGPRSSSYNEQFF. As DNA, the CDR3 is TGTGCCAGCAGCCCACTAAGCGGGACTAGCGGGGGGCCACGCTCTAGCTCCTACAATGAGCAGTTCTTC.

This clonotype was detected only a few times. The rearrangement joins TRBV5-1 to TRBJ2-7, with 9 bases that match TRBD2. Unmatched junction bases numbered 4, after V lost 1 base and J lost 2 bases. Germline CDR1 and CDR2: SGHRS and YFSETQ. The CDR3 sequence is 15 residues long. CDR3 loop: CASSLSPSGAYEQYF. As DNA, the CDR3 is TGCGCCAGCAGCTTGTCCCCTAGCGGGGCCTACGAGCAGTACTTC.